The clone carrying this TCR beta chain was found a few times. The CDR3 is 14 amino acids. Germline CDR1 DFQATT, CDR2 SNEGSKA (reference sequence). The trim removed 4 bases at V and 3 bases at J, leaving 9 bases unmatched. The data were obtained in a study of T-cell reconstitution after alpha-beta-depleted transplantation in children. For TCRbeta, the library was prepared with unique molecular identifiers. TCRdb independently ran MiXCR on the PCR reads; one entry per CDR3 protein. The repertoire includes some 520,000 distinct CDR3 sequences, 32% of them detected once, and approximately 2.3% sits in the top ten.

Sequencing used PBMCs from the stem cell graft donor, obtained from the stem cell graft. The receptor's source is a human donor who donated a stem cell graft to a child with aplastic anemia. The chain carries TRBV20-1 and TRBJ2-7; 7 bases agree with TRBD2. CDR3 loop: CSATQAGRSYEQYF. In DNA form, the CDR3 reads TGCAGTGCTACCCAAGCGGGAAGAAGCTACGAGCAGTACTTC.